The 6 T cell receptor beta chains reported below all come from one sample, sequenced in a study of T cells after yellow fever vaccination. One entry per CDR3 protein results from TCRdb running MiXCR on the 5' RACE reads. The sample carries about 360,000 distinct CDR3 sequences, approximately 5.7% recorded once. Sequencing used PBMCs, obtained 5 days after the yellow fever booster vaccination. These receptors were taken from a young man who received the YFV17D yellow fever vaccine.

This clonotype has ten or more counts. The chain has TRBV20-1 and TRBJ2-3; 7 nucleotides match TRBD2. This CDR3 comprises 15 residues. Trimming removed 5 bases from V and 6 bases from J; junction bases left unmatched: 14. CDR1 is DFQATT, CDR2 SNEGSKA, per germline (reference sequence). For the CDR3, the DNA is TGCAGTGCTTCGAGCCCTGGGACTACAAGGGATACGCAGTATTTT. Translation: CSASSPGTTRDTQYF.

This clonotype was recorded a few times. The chain is built from TRBV29-1 and TRBJ1-1; maybe TRBD1 (5 bases). Germline loops: CDR1 SQVTM, CDR2 ANQGSEA. V lost 3 bases to trimming and J lost 3 bases, with 11 bases between them. This CDR3 is 13 amino acids long. The CDR3 protein is CSVEWGGDTEAFF. The CDR3 coding sequence is TGCAGCGTTGAGTGGGGGGGAGACACTGAAGCTTTCTTT.

The rearrangement links TRBV6-2 or TRBV6-3 to TRBJ1-1, with D uncertain. This CDR3 is 13 amino acids long. Trimming cost V 7 bases and J 4 bases, with 13 bases left between them. The germline CDR1 and CDR2 sequences are MNHEY and SVGEGT. CDR3 region: CASTRPQLTEAFF. The CDR3, as DNA: TGTGCCAGCACTCGGCCACAACTCACTGAAGCTTTCTTT.

This clonotype appeared a few times. The chain has TRBV9 and TRBJ1-6; possible D gene TRBD1, 6 bases. This CDR3 contains 13 residues. Trimming stripped 3 bases from V and 11 bases from J, with 12 bases between. CDR1 is SGDLS and CDR2 is YYNGEE in the germline V gene. The CDR3 reads CASSATGPAPLHF. The CDR3 DNA sequence: TGTGCCAGCAGCGCTACAGGGCCAGCACCCCTCCACTTT.

This chain links TRBV6-5 with TRBJ2-7; D perhaps matches TRBD2 (6 bases). Trimming left V 9 bases short and J 7 bases short, with 16 bases between. CDR3 length: 12 residues. Germline loops: CDR1 MNHEY, CDR2 SVGAGI. In DNA form, the CDR3 reads TGTGCCAGTCGGGAGCCTGATAGTGAGCAGTACTTC. This translates into CASREPDSEQYF.

J is TRBJ2-7 and V is TRBV10-3; TRBD1 matches 8 bases. The germline CDR1 and CDR2 sequences are ENHRY and SYGVKD. J lost 5 bases, V lost 0 bases, and 9 bases had no gene match. The CDR3 totals 16 residues. As DNA, the CDR3 is TGTGCCATCAGTGAGTCGGCCCGGACAGGGTTGGACGAGCAGTACTTC. Amino acids: CAISESARTGLDEQYF.